This TCR beta chain was sequenced in a study of cytomegalovirus exposure and HLA in healthy donors (TCRdb year 2017). Concerning the study at large: In an earlier analysis of about 560 of the donors, around 300 Gb of sequence data and 120 million or so unique TCR beta sequences from roughly 180 million T cells were reported. An early release that covered about 600 HLA-typed donors contained about 300 gigabases of sequencing data and tens of millions of unique TCR sequences. The genetic ancestry cluster associated with self-reported Caucasian donors included 65% to 90% of the roughly 400 genotyped donors. The aim of the study was to test whether cataloging public T cell receptors could identify signatures of past pathogen exposure. The study profiled the T cell repertoires of 550 to 700 subjects by immunosequencing and related them to cytomegalovirus serostatus. Along with the roughly 710-subject first cohort, a separate validation cohort of roughly 110 different subjects was used. To predict cytomegalovirus infection status, the study brought together high-throughput TCR immunosequencing, statistical association of individual TCRs with disease status, and machine learning. To study patterns of TCR occurrence, a later analysis re-analyzed previously published TCR beta repertoires from 666 donors and added high-resolution HLA genotyping. In the later analysis, no new phenotypic data were used to find candidate immune exposures; instead, reliance was placed on TCR beta sequences and their occurrence across donors. To decide whether each TCR beta V gene segment behaved as functional or pseudogenic, an earlier analysis of approximately 590 of the donors relied on high-throughput TCR beta sequencing. Alongside the repertoire data, information on donor age, sex, ethnicity and CMV serostatus was compiled. In a later genetic analysis, genome-wide SNP genotypes for about 65% of the roughly 700 donors were used, and that subset was treated as a discovery cohort. All discovery cohort repertoires had been generated on a single sequencing platform. Class I and class II HLA loci were covered by the typing at four-digit resolution. Typing coverage differed by locus: A, B, C, DRB1 and DQB1 were typed in about 629-640 donors, DQA1 in 500 to 550, DPA1 in some 610, and DPB1 in roughly 470. Because of strong linkage in the cohort, four or five DR-DQ haplotypes were treated as single units for association and clustering. Across some 400 genotyped donors of the cohort, an average of 235,054 unique TCR beta nucleotide sequences per donor were sequenced, and 15% to 20% of those sequences were non-productive.

As to this clone: The antigen this receptor binds is unknown.

Study-level results and caveats: For the cohort, immune exposure information was limited to CMV serostatus. A few of the identified cytomegalovirus-associated TCR beta chains were confirmed in vitro to be specific for cytomegalovirus antigens. HLA typing was unavailable for some donors at each locus, so association tests used only the typed subset. Roughly uniform sequencing depth across donors was assumed in presence/absence analyses, although this assumption may not hold. According to a later genetic analysis, donors in an Asian-associated ancestry cluster had fewer N-insertions in productive TCRs than the roughly 670-donor mean. In a later analysis, TCR association rates were found to vary across HLA loci, with the most associated TCRs seen for DRB1 alleles and the fewest for HLA-C alleles. In an earlier analysis of 450 to 750 of the donors, most TCR beta V segments appeared in productive rearrangements about 90% or about 30% of the time, broadly matching IMGT annotations. An association between a missense DCLRE1C variant and V-gene and J-gene trimming of TCR beta chains was found in a later genetic analysis and replicated in an independent cohort. A later analysis found that HLA-associated TCR beta chains were more clonally expanded and had lower generation probabilities than equally common non-associated chains. Correlated functional status among segregating V segments might reflect linkage disequilibrium, but an unknown experimental factor could not be ruled out. In both the original and validation cohorts, the classifier was reported to diagnose cytomegalovirus status with high specificity and sensitivity. A further reported finding was that TCR beta sequences accurately predicted the HLA-A and HLA-B alleles for most subjects in the first cohort. Most CMV-associated TCR beta chains appeared to be HLA-restricted in a later analysis, and the HLA associations seemed to be driven largely by CMV exposure. A total of roughly 160 TCR beta chains were listed by the study as associated with cytomegalovirus. Some IMGT-functional V segments, including TRBV6-2 and TRBV6-3, could not be told apart with the 87-base-pair reads, so those segments were excluded. When HLA alleles, especially DR and DQ, strongly co-occurred, TCR associations were difficult to assign to individual alleles. Several of the top co-occurrence clusters appeared to be linked to parvovirus B19, influenza, CMV and Epstein-Barr virus, according to a later analysis. According to the authors, the approach could potentially be generalized to other disease states and immunological phenotypes. Most TCR sequences were observed very rarely across donors, whereas some public TCRs were present in many individuals. A cluster of highly shared sequence variants was judged likely to be a technical artifact of the sequencing pipeline. Because counts were too low, about 18 rarely observed V segments, including chromosome 9 orphons, were excluded from the earlier analysis of several hundred of the donors. This cohort had only TCR beta chains sequenced, and the lack of alpha or paired-chain data limited which features could be detected. Specific HLA alleles were associated with over 15,000 TCR beta sequences at a false discovery rate of 0.05 in a later analysis.

Counted from cysteine to phenylalanine, this CDR3 has 12 amino acids. Of all the DNA, just the CDR3 is kept, 36 bases in frame from base 1. Per the germline V gene, MDHEN is the CDR1 and SYDVKM is the CDR2. V and J are truncated by 11 bases and 3 bases respectively, leaving an intervening sequence of 10 bases. The cohort was made up of approximately 670 healthy bone marrow donors. At the time of sampling, every cohort member was nominally healthy, though immune exposures that went unrecorded were likely present. The donor tested CMV seronegative, placing the donor among the approximately 360 seronegative members of the cohort. A peripheral blood sample was provided by each donor, and peripheral blood mononuclear cells were used for TCR beta sequencing. The Qiagen DNeasy Blood Extraction Kit was used to extract genomic DNA from the blood cell samples. Library preparation was by the immunoSEQ multiplex PCR assay. For the multiplex PCR, a mixture combining 60 forward primers for TCR Vbeta segments and 13 reverse primers for TCR Jbeta segments was used. The CDR3 region of rearranged TCR beta genes was amplified from genomic DNA with a multiplex PCR assay. Amplified TCR beta libraries were sequenced as 87-base-pair reads on the Illumina HiSeq System. The authors processed their data as follows. Across the 500 to 750 repertoires, a later analysis counted some 81 million unique TCR beta chains, roughly 11 million of which were shared by at least two donors. A nearest-neighbor algorithm error-corrected the raw reads and collapsed the reads into unique sequences, merging closely related sequences to remove PCR and sequencing errors. Alignment of CDR3 sequences to IMGT reference sequences was used to assign V, D and J gene segments. Each retained sequence needed at least a six-nucleotide match to both a V gene segment and a J gene segment. Rearrangements were classified as productive when the CDR3 lacked stop codons and remained in frame with V and J, and all other rearrangements were classified as non-productive. Following IMGT convention, CDR3 was defined as the stretch from the second conserved V-encoded cysteine to the conserved J-encoded phenylalanine. The earlier analysis of about 570 of the donors excluded any sequence lacking an unambiguous match to a single V gene segment. An earlier analysis of a few hundred of the donors classified V segments as functional when productive rearrangements were above 56.7% and as segregating when the standard deviation between donors was above 5%. To diagnose cytomegalovirus status from the catalog of TCR beta chain sequences, a statistical classification framework was built. V and J gene assignment, in a later analysis, came from comparing TCR nucleotide sequences with IMGT/GENE-DB human TR gene sequences. The TCRdist pipeline was used in a later analysis to assign CDR3 sequences and most-parsimonious VDJ recombination scenarios. A later analysis defined each TCR beta chain by its CDR3 amino acid sequence plus V-gene family, and excluded reads lacking a unique V-gene family. To address suspected cross-contamination and a sequencing artifact, a later analysis removed 550 to 750 highly shared, low-generation-probability nucleotide sequences. A later analysis calculated a clonal expansion index for each public chain from normalized within-repertoire ranks of inferred template counts. A later analysis computed generation probabilities with a VDJ recombination model fitted to out-of-frame rearrangements, and checked the results against IGoR. Hypergeometric tests were used in a later analysis to score TCR-TCR, TCR-HLA and TCR-CMV co-occurrence, with a repertoire-size bias correction applied to the TCR pairs. In a later analysis, false discovery rates were estimated by permuting HLA or CMV assignments 20 times. In a later analysis, co-occurring TCRs were grouped using DBSCAN, with TCRdist sequence similarity added in when clustering inside HLA-allele-positive subsets. Co-occurrence clustering excluded repertoires with fewer than 30,000 or more than 120,000 public chains, plus five with anomalous nucleotide sharing. The table comes from immuneACCESS by way of TCRdb, which keeps in-frame sequences with V and J called. Part of the clones is missing from these tables; in studies checked, under half for an unresolved V gene and the rest for unknown reasons. V, J and clone size are taken as reported in that table, and D and trimming were inferred from the DNA itself. The sample table records 150,000 to 200,000 clones. The ten largest account for 6.5% of the sample.

The source material was PBMCs. The sequence links TRBV28 to TRBJ1-4; confidence is insufficient to name the D gene. This clonotype was sampled from a man younger than 45 in good health and CMV-seronegative. The DNA sequence is as follows: TGTGCCTCGGCAGGCCCTAATGAAAAACTGTTTTTT. It is translated as CASAGPNEKLFF.